This TCR beta chain was retrieved from a study of blood T cell repertoires in COVID-19. Study at large: Acute-phase and convalescent COVID-19 samples originated in the United States, Italy and Spain.

The CDR3 covers 12 residues. Germline V CDR1 and CDR2: SQVTM, ANQGSEA. Trimming at V came to 4 bases and at J to 3 bases, leaving 2 bases not matched to a gene. Assay: immunoSEQ multiplex PCR; the TCRdb copy retains only in-frame clones and omits some. The table has 350,000 to 400,000 clones, just over 90% seen once. The receptor was isolated from a woman in her thirties or forties who had been exposed to COVID-19. V usage is TRBV29-1 and J usage is TRBJ1-1, with 7 positions matching TRBD1. Sequencing was done on a sample of PBMCs or T cells enriched from blood (not recorded which). This CDR3 reads CSVVQGYTEAFF. In DNA form, the CDR3 reads TGCAGCGTTGTACAGGGGTACACTGAAGCTTTCTTT.